Listed here are 20 T cell receptor beta chains from one sample, sequenced in a study of blood T cells in healthy people across ages. Through a sample-barcoded 5' primer and a J-beta primer mix, a second PCR was run for about 7 to 12 cycles. TCRdb used MiXCR to reprocess the 5' RACE reads, holding one entry per CDR3 protein. Among hundreds of thousands of distinct CDR3 sequences, about 51% were seen once, and the ten largest hold roughly 12%. Sequencing was carried out using blood. Receptors were obtained from a woman at least 80 years old in good health.

The V and J genes are TRBV9 and TRBJ2-1, with D perhaps being TRBD1 or TRBD2 (6 bases each). The length of the CDR3 is 13 residues. Germline V gene lookup returns CDR1 SGDLS and CDR2 YYNGEE. The CDR3 spells CAAGAGTDNEQFF. Here the CDR3 DNA reads TGTGCAGCAGGGGCCGGGACTGACAATGAGCAGTTCTTC.

The chain is built from TRBV9 and TRBJ2-4; 7 positions match TRBD1. Germline V lookup: CDR1 SGDLS, CDR2 YYNGEE. The CDR3 is 18 amino acids. J was trimmed by 1 base and V by 0 bases; bases with no gene match: 10. CDR3 protein: CASSVDVVGGWAKNIQYF. The CDR3 DNA sequence: TGTGCCAGCAGCGTAGATGTCGTAGGGGGCTGGGCCAAAAACATTCAGTACTTC.

This clonotype occurred many times. The J gene is TRBJ2-7, the V gene TRBV12-3 or TRBV12-4; D is undetermined. CDR3 length: 12 residues. The V and J ends lost 5 bases and 2 bases respectively, with 7 bases between them. Here the CDR3 reads CASSRPPYEQYF. In DNA form, the CDR3 reads TGTGCCAGCAGTCGTCCTCCCTACGAGCAGTACTTC.

The CDR3 sequence: CASSPLQGGMNTEAFF. In nucleotides, the CDR3 is TGTGCCAGCTCACCATTGCAGGGTGGGATGAACACTGAAGCTTTCTTT. This chain links TRBV18 with TRBJ1-1; tentatively, D is TRBD1 (5 bases). This CDR3 spans 16 amino acids. Germline V CDR1 and CDR2: KGHSH, LQKENI. V lost 2 bases and J 0 bases, leaving 13 bases between the germline ends.

The chain links TRBV7-7 to TRBJ1-1; D call uncertain. Germline values: CDR1 SSHAT, CDR2 FNYEAQ (reference sequence). This CDR3 spans 13 amino acids. Trimming removed 5 bases from V and 0 bases from J, with 7 bases in between. CDR3 nucleotides: TGTGCCAGCAGCCAGCAACTGAACACTGAAGCTTTCTTT. It yields the protein CASSQQLNTEAFF.

The chain employs TRBV6-6 and TRBJ1-5; 8 bases are a match to TRBD1. Trimming removed 5 bases from V and 4 bases from J; junction bases left unmatched: 7. The CDR3 has 15 residues. Germline V gene lookup returns CDR1 MNHNY and CDR2 SVGAGI (reference sequence). CDR3 DNA sequence: TGTGCCAGCAGTGGACAGGGACAGGCTAATCAGCCCCAGCATTTT. Residues: CASSGQGQANQPQHF.

V and J are TRBV6-6 and TRBJ2-7; D ambiguous. The DNA end is a closer match to TRBJ2-5, so the J assignment may be wrong. The CDR3 contains 15 residues. Looked up from germline, CDR1 is MNHNY and CDR2 is SVGAGI (reference sequence). CDR3 loop: CASSYTGNLGETQYF. The CDR3 nucleotides read TGTGCCAGCAGTTACACGGGTAACCTGGGGGAGACCCAGTACTTC.

The chain recombines TRBV12-3 or TRBV12-4 with TRBJ2-4; 8 bases agree with TRBD1. The junction had 2 bases not matched to a gene; V was cut back by 1 base and J by 3 bases. The CDR3 has 15 amino acids. The CDR3 loop is CASSLVQGGKNIQYF. The CDR3 DNA reads as TGTGCCAGCAGTTTAGTACAGGGGGGCAAAAACATTCAGTACTTC.

The chain joins TRBV4-1 to TRBJ2-5; D is undetermined. CDR3 size: 12 residues. Trimming took 1 base from V and 11 from J, leaving 11 bases between them. From germline, CDR1 is MGHRA and CDR2 YSYEKL. DNA for the CDR3: TGCGCCAGCAGCCAAGTCCGAGGTGAGCAGTACTTC. This sequence encodes CASSQVRGEQYF.

This clonotype occurred many times. J is TRBJ2-7 and V is TRBV28; tentatively, D is TRBD2 (6 bases). The CDR3 runs to 14 residues. From germline, CDR1 is MDHEN and CDR2 SYDVKM. Trimming removed 5 bases from V and 1 base from J, with 12 bases in between. Here the CDR3 reads CASSTRTTSYEQYF. DNA for the CDR3: TGTGCCAGCAGTACCCGGACTACATCCTACGAGCAGTACTTC.

The CDR3 nucleotides are TGTGCCAGCAGTTTACCTGGGGCGGCCGGGGCCAACGTCCTGACTTTC. Amino acid sequence: CASSLPGAAGANVLTF. The V gene is TRBV28, the J gene TRBJ2-6, with a possible D match to TRBD1 (5 bases). The CDR3 is 16 amino acids. Germline-derived CDR1 and CDR2 are MDHEN and SYDVKM. V dropped 2 bases and J dropped 4 bases, with 12 bases sitting between them.

The CDR3 protein is CRPSGQGRSYNSPLHF. CDR3 in DNA: TGCAGACCATCAGGGCAGGGACGCTCCTATAATTCACCCCTCCACTTT. This chain uses TRBV20-1 with TRBJ1-6, with D possibly being TRBD1 (5 bases). The CDR3 sequence is 16 residues long. The V gene's germline CDR1 is DFQATT and CDR2 SNEGSKA (reference sequence).

The table lists this clonotype with a few counts. A much larger clone differs from this one at a single base, so this may be a read error. The genes are TRBV4-2 and TRBJ2-7, with D perhaps assigned TRBD1 or TRBD2 (7 bases each). Per germline, CDR1 LGHNA and CDR2 YNFKEQ. The CDR3 is made up of 15 amino acids. V dropped 0 bases and J dropped 9 bases, with 18 bases sitting between them. CDR3 amino acids: CASSQDQGGPLGQYF. CDR3 sequence (DNA): TGTGCCAGCAGCCAAGATCAGGGGGGGCCTTTGGGGCAGTACTTC.

This clonotype was found once. With a much larger clone just one base away, this may be a read error. The chain recombines TRBV4-1 with TRBJ2-1, with D tentatively TRBD2 (7 bases). The CDR3 runs 16 residues. V was cut by 0 bases and J by 5 bases, with 14 bases left in between. The germline gives CDR1 MGHRA, CDR2 YSYEKL. CDR3 sequence: CASSQDHPGGHNEQFF. The CDR3 DNA is TGCGCCAGCAGCCAAGATCATCCGGGGGGCCACAATGAGCAGTTCTTC.

The chain is built from TRBV6-2 or TRBV6-3 and TRBJ2-7, with D possibly matching TRBD1 (5 bases). CDR3 length: 14 amino acids. Per germline, CDR1 MNHEY and CDR2 SVGEGT. V gave up 4 bases and J gave up 2 bases, with 12 bases separating them. CDR3 nucleotides: TGTGCCAGCAGTTTTGACAGACTGACCTACGAGCAGTACTTC. Translated: CASSFDRLTYEQYF.

In this sample, this clonotype turned up many times. The chain joins TRBV12-3 or TRBV12-4 to TRBJ2-3; D is ambiguous. Between the trimmed V and J ends, which lost 3 bases and 7 bases, there was a span of 8 bases. The CDR3 runs to 12 residues. The CDR3 reads CASSFSRNTQYF. In DNA, the CDR3 is TGTGCCAGCAGTTTTAGTCGCAATACGCAGTATTTT.

This chain uses TRBV20-1 with TRBJ2-3; D call uncertain. From germline, CDR1 is DFQATT and CDR2 SNEGSKA (reference sequence). The CDR3 is 15 amino acids. The V end lost 5 bases, the J end lost 3 bases, and 18 bases lay between the germline ends. The CDR3 sequence is CSAAPNALGTDTQYF. CDR3 DNA sequence: TGCAGTGCTGCCCCGAATGCCCTCGGGACAGATACGCAGTATTTT.

Comment on this clonotype: This may be a read error: a much more frequent sequence differs by one nucleotide. The CDR3 is CAAQSGSPLNEQFF. The CDR3 DNA follows: TGCGCCGCCCAGAGCGGGAGCCCCCTTAATGAGCAGTTCTTC. The chain couples TRBV5-1 to TRBJ2-1, with 8 bases identical to TRBD2. The CDR3 contains 14 residues. The ends lost 10 bases at V and 7 bases at J; junction bases unmatched: 13. The germline V gene has CDR1 SGHRS and CDR2 YFSETQ.

The chain has TRBV20-1 and TRBJ2-1, with TRBD2 matching 8 bases. The CDR3 covers 19 residues. Per germline, CDR1 DFQATT and CDR2 SNEGSKA (reference sequence). The trim removed 3 bases at V and 7 bases at J, leaving 23 bases unmatched. The CDR3 sequence is CSARGVGLVTLPAGNEQFF. CDR3 DNA: TGCAGTGCTAGGGGTGTGGGACTAGTTACCCTCCCGGCGGGGAATGAGCAGTTCTTC.

The chain employs TRBV3-1 and TRBJ1-3; D gene uncertain. The germline V and J ends were trimmed by 0 bases and 8 bases, with 5 bases remaining between them. This CDR3 has 12 amino acids. Per germline, CDR1 LGHDT and CDR2 YNNKEL (reference sequence). CDR3 sequence reads: CASSQDKYTIYF. Here the CDR3 DNA reads TGTGCCAGCAGCCAAGATAAGTACACCATATATTTT. Together with reference TRBV3-1 and TRBJ1-3, the CDR3 gives the full variable domain: DTAVSQTPKYLVTQMGNDKSIKCEQNLGHDTMYWYKQDSKKFLKIMFSYNNKELIINETVPNRFSPKSPDKAHLNLHINSLELGDSAVYFCASSQDKYTIYFGEGSWLTVV.